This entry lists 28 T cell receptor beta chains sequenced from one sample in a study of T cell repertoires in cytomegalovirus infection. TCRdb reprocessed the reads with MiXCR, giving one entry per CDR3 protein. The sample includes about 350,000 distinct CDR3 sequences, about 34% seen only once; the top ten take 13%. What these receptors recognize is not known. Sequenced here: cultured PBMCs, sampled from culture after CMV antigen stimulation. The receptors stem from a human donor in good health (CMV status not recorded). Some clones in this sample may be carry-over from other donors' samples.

The CDR3 nucleotides read TGTGCCAGCAGCTTGATGGCGACTTCCACAGATACGCAGTATTTT. This gives the protein CASSLMATSTDTQYF. V and J are TRBV7-2 and TRBJ2-3; D is unclear. Trimming took off 3 bases at V and 2 bases at J, with 12 bases between the two ends. Per germline, CDR1 SGHTA and CDR2 FQGNSA. The CDR3 contains 15 residues.

In nucleotides, the CDR3 is TGTGCCAGTAGTCCGGGGCGGGGGACTGAAGCTTTCTTT. The encoded protein is CASSPGRGTEAFF. The chain employs TRBV19 and TRBJ1-1; TRBD1 is a possible D gene (5 bases). Trimming pared 5 bases from V and 5 bases from J, leaving 12 bases between. Germline lookup yields CDR1 LNHDA and CDR2 SQIVND (reference sequence). The CDR3 is made up of 13 amino acids.

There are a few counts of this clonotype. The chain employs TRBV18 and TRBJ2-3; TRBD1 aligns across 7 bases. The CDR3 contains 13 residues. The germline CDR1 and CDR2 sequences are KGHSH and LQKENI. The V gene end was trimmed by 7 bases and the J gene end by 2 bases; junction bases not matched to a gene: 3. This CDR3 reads CASLTGITDTQYF. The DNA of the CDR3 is TGTGCCAGCTTGACAGGGATCACAGATACGCAGTATTTT. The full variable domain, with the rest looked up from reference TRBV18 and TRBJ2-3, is NAGVMQNPRHLVRRRGQEARLRCSPMKGHSHVYWYRQLPEEGLKFMVYLQKENIIDESGMPKERFSAEFPKEGPSILRIQQVVRGDSAAYFCASLTGITDTQYFGPGTRLTVL.

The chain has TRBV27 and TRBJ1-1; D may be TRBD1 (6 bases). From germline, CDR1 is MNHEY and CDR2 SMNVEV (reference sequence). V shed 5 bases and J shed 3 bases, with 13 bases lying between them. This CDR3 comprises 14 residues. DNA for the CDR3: TGTGCCAGCAGTGTGAATCAGGGGCACACTGAAGCTTTCTTT. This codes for CASSVNQGHTEAFF.

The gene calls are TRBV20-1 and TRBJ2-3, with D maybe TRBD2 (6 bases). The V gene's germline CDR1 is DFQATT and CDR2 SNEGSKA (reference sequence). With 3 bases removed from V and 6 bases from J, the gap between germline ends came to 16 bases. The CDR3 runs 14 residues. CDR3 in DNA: TGCAGTGCTAGTTCGAGTGGCGGGAAGGATACGCAGTATTTT. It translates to CSASSSGGKDTQYF.

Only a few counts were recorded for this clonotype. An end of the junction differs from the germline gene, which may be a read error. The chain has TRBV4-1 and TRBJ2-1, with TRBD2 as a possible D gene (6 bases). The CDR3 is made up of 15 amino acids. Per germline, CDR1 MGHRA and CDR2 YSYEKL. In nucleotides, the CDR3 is TGCGCCAGCGGCCAGAAGGGAGGACTATACAATGAGCAGTTCTTC. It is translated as CASGQKGGLYNEQFF.

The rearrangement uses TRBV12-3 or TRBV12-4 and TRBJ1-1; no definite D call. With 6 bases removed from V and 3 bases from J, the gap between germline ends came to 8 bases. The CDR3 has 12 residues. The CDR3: CASRLRDTEAFF. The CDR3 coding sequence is TGTGCCAGCAGACTTCGGGACACTGAAGCTTTCTTT.

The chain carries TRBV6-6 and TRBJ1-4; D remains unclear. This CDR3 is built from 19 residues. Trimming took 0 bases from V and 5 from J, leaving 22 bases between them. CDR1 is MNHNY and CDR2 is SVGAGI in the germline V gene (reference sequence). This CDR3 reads CASSYSSGGPRRKNEKLFF. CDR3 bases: TGTGCCAGCAGTTACTCTTCAGGTGGGCCGCGGAGAAAAAATGAAAAACTGTTTTTT.

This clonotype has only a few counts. In nucleotides, the CDR3 is TGTGCCAGCAGCTGGGGGGGATTCTACGAGCAGTACTTC. Amino acid sequence: CASSWGGFYEQYF. The chain links TRBV6-6 to TRBJ2-7; TRBD2 matches at 7 bases. Germline V CDR1 and CDR2: MNHNY, SVGAGI (reference sequence). The CDR3 totals 13 residues. The V gene end was trimmed by 6 bases and the J gene end by 3 bases; junction bases not matched to a gene: 5.

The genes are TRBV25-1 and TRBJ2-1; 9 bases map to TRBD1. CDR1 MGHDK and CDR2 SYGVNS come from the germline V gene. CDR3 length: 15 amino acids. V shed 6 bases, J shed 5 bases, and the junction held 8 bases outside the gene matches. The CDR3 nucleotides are TGTGCCAGCAGAGAACCGGGACAGGGACACAATGAGCAGTTCTTC. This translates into CASREPGQGHNEQFF.

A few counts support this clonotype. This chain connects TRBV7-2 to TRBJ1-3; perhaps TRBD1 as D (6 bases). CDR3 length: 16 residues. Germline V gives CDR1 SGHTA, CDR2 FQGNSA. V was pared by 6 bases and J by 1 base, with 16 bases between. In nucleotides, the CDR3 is TGTGCCAGCAGGAGGCCCCTCGACAGGTCTGGAAACACCATATATTTT. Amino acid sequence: CASRRPLDRSGNTIYF.

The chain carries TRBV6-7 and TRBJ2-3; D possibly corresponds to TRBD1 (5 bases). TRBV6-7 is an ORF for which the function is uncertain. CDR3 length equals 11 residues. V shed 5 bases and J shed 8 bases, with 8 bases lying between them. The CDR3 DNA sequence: TGTGCCAGCAGTCAGGGCCCTACGCAGTATTTT. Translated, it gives CASSQGPTQYF.

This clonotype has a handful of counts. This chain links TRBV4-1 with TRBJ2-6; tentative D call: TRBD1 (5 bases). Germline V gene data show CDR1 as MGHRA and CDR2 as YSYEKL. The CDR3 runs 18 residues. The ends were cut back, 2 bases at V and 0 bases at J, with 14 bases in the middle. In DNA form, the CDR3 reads TGCGCCAGCAGCCAACCGATCGACAGTCCCTCTGGGGCCAACGTCCTGACTTTC. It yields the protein CASSQPIDSPSGANVLTF.

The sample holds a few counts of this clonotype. The CDR3 is CASSTSPSTDTQYF. CDR3 bases: TGTGCCAGCAGCACCAGCCCTAGCACAGATACGCAGTATTTT. The V gene is TRBV7-9, the J gene TRBJ2-3; no firm D call. The germline V gene encodes CDR1 SEHNR and CDR2 FQNEAQ (reference sequence). This CDR3 region has 14 residues. The V gene lost 5 bases and the J gene lost 0 bases, with 9 bases spanning the gap.

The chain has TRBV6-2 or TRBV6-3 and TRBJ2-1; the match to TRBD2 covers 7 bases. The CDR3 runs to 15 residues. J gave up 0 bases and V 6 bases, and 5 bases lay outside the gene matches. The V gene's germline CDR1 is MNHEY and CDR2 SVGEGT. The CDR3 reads CASSAAGSSYNEQFF. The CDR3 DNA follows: TGTGCCAGCAGCGCAGCGGGAAGCTCCTACAATGAGCAGTTCTTC.

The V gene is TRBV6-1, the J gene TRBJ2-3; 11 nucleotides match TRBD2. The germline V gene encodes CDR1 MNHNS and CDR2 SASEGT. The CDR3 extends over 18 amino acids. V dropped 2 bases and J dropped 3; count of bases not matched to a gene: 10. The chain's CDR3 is CASSELGLAVGATDTQYF. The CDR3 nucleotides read TGTGCCAGCAGTGAACTGGGACTAGCGGTAGGCGCGACAGATACGCAGTATTTT.

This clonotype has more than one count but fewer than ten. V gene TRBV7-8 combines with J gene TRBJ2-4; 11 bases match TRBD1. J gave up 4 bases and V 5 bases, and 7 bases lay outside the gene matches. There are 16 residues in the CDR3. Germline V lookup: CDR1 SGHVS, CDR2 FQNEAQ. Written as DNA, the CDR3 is TGTGCCAGCAGCCCACGGACAGGGGGCACAAAAAACATTCAGTACTTC. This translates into CASSPRTGGTKNIQYF.

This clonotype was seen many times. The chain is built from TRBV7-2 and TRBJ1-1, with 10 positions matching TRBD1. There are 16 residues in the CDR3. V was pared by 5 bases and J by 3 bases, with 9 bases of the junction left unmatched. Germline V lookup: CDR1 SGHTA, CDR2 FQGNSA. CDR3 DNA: TGTGCCAGCAGCGATAGGACAGGGGGTTTTTACACTGAAGCTTTCTTT. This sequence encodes CASSDRTGGFYTEAFF.

CDR3 DNA: TGTGCCAGCAGTACCCCCAGAGCGGGTTTCTCCTACAATGAGCAGTTCTTC. This sequence encodes CASSTPRAGFSYNEQFF. V and J are TRBV6-2 or TRBV6-3 and TRBJ2-1; D is perhaps TRBD2 (6 bases). Germline V lookup: CDR1 MNHEY, CDR2 SVGEGT. V gave up 5 bases and J gave up 0 bases, with 17 bases separating them. The length of the CDR3 is 17 residues.

As DNA, the CDR3 is TGTGCCAGCACCCATCGAGTCAATAGCGGGGTCTCCTACGAGCAGTACTTC. Translation gives CASTHRVNSGVSYEQYF. V usage is TRBV27 and J usage is TRBJ2-7; 8 bases fit TRBD2. Germline trimming cut 7 bases from V and 0 bases from J; bases unmatched to any gene: 14. This CDR3 contains 17 residues. CDR1 is MNHEY, CDR2 SMNVEV, per germline (reference sequence).

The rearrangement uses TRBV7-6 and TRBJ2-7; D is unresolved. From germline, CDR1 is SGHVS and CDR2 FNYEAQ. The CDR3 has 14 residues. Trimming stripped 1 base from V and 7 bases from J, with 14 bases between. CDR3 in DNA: TGTGCCAGCAGCTTAGATCTATGGAAAGGGGAGCAGTACTTC. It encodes CASSLDLWKGEQYF.

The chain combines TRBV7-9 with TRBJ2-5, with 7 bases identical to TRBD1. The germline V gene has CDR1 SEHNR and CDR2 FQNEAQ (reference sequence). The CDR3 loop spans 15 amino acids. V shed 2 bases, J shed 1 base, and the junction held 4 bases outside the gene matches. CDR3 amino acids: CASSLFGDSQETQYF. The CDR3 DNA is TGTGCCAGCAGCTTATTTGGGGACAGCCAAGAGACCCAGTACTTC.

DNA for the CDR3: TGTGCCAGTAGTATTAATCGCAGACTGAACACTGAAGCTTTCTTT. Its protein is CASSINRRLNTEAFF. The chain is built from TRBV19 and TRBJ1-1; unclear D gene. V lost 3 bases and J lost 0, with 11 bases in between. Per germline, CDR1 LNHDA and CDR2 SQIVND (reference sequence). This CDR3 spans 15 amino acids. The full variable domain, its missing parts supplied by reference TRBV19 and TRBJ1-1, is DGGITQSPKYLFRKEGQNVTLSCEQNLNHDAMYWYRQDPGQGLRLIYYSQIVNDFQKGDIAEGYSVSREKKESFPLTVTSAQKNPTAFYLCASSINRRLNTEAFFGQGTRLTVV.

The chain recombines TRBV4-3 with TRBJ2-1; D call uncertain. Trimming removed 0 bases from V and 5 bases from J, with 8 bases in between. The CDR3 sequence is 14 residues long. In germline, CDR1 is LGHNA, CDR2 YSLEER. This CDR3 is CASSQDWGNNEQFF. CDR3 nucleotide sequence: TGCGCCAGCAGCCAAGATTGGGGAAACAATGAGCAGTTCTTC.

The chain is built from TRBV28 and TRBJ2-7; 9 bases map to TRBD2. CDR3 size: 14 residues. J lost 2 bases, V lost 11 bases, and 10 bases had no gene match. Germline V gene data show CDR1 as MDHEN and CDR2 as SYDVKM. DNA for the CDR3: TGTGCCTCACAACGGGGCGGGAGGGCCTACGAGCAGTACTTC. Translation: CASQRGGRAYEQYF.

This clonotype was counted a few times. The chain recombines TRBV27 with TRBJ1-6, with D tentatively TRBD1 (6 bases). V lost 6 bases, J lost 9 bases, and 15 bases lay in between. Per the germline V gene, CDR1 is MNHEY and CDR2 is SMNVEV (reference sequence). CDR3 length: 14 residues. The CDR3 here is CASSITGSGSPLHF. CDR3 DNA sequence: TGTGCCAGCAGCATTACAGGGTCGGGTTCACCCCTCCACTTT.

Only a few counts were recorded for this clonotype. As DNA, the CDR3 is TGTGCCAGTAGGGGGACAGGCCTCAATCAGCCCCAGCATTTT. It yields the protein CASRGTGLNQPQHF. This sequence joins TRBV19 and TRBJ1-5; 8 nucleotides line up with TRBD1. The junction had 4 bases not matched to a gene; V was cut back by 6 bases and J by 3 bases. The CDR3 contains 14 residues. Germline values: CDR1 LNHDA, CDR2 SQIVND (reference sequence).

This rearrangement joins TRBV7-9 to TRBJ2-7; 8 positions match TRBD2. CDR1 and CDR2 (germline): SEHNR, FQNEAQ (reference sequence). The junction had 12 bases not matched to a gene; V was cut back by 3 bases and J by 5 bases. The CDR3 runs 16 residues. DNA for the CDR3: TGTGCCAGCAGCTTTTATACGGGAGGGATGAGGGACGAGCAGTACTTC. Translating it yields CASSFYTGGMRDEQYF. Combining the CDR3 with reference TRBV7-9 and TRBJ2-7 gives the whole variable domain DTGVSQNPRHKITKRGQNVTFRCDPISEHNRLYWYRQTLGQGPEFLTYFQNEAQLEKSRLLSDRFSAERPKGSFSTLEIQRTEQGDSAMYLCASSFYTGGMRDEQYFGPGTRLTVT.